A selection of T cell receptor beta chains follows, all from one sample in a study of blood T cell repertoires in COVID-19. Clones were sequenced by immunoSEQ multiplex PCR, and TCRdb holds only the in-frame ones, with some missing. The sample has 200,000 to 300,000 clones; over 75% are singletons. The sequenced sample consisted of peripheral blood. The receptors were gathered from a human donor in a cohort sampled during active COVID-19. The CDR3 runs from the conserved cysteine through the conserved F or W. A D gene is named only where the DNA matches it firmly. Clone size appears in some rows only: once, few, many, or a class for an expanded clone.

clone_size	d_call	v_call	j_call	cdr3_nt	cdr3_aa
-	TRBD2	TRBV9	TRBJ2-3	TGTGCCAGCAGCTTCCCTCGGGCGGGAGGGCGAGATACGCAGTATTTT	CASSFPRAGGRDTQYF
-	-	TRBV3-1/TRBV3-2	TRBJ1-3	TGTGCCAGCAGCCCCCTCAGGGGTGCAGGAAACACCATATATTTT	CASSPLRGAGNTIYF
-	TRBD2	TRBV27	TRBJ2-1	TGTGCCAGCAGTTTATTTAAAGGGTGGGGACTAGCGGGAGGGCAAAAGGGGGAGCAGTTCTTC	CASSLFKGWGLAGGQKGEQFF
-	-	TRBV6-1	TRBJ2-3	TGTGCCAGCAGTGATCCGGTTACGCAGTATTTT	CASSDPVTQYF
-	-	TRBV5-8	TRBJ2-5	TGTGCCAGCAGCCTCGATTACCAGTACCAAGAGACCCAGTACTTC	CASSLDYQYQETQYF
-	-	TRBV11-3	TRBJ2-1	TGTGCCAGCAGCTTAGAGACGCGGTACAATGAGCAGTTCTTC	CASSLETRYNEQFF
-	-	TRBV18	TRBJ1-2	TGTGCCAGCTCACCTCAGGGGAGGGGAGACGGCTACACCTTC	CASSPQGRGDGYTF
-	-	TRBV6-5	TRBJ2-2	TGTGCCAGCACCCCAGCGACCGGGGAGCTGTTTTTT	CASTPATGELFF
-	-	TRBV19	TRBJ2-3	TGTGCCAGTAGTATAGGTGCAGGCACAGATACGCAGTATTTT	CASSIGAGTDTQYF
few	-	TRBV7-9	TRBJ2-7	TGTGCCAGCAGCTTAGCCAGAGGTGAGCAGTACTTC	CASSLARGEQYF
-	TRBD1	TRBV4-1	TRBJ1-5	TGCGCCAGCAGCCAGCCCGACAGGGATAATCAGCCCCAGCATTTT	CASSQPDRDNQPQHF
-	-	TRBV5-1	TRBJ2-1	TGCGCCAGCAGCTTGGTAGGCCCGAGGGCTTACAATGAGCAGTTCTTC	CASSLVGPRAYNEQFF
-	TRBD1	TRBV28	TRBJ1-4	TGTGCCAGCAGCCTGGACAGGGGAAGGGAAAAACTGTTTTTT	CASSLDRGREKLFF
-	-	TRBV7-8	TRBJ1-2	TGTGCCAGCAGCCCTGACAGGCTTAACTATGGCTACACCTTC	CASSPDRLNYGYTF
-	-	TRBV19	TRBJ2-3	TGTGCCAGCAAGACGAGGGACATACGTAGCACAGATACGCAGTATTTT	CASKTRDIRSTDTQYF
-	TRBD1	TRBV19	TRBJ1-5	TGTGCCACCAGGGACAGACGCAATCAGCCCCAGCATTTT	CATRDRRNQPQHF
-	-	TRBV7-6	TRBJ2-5	TGTGCCAGCAGCACGCGGACGGGGAAAGAGACCCAGTACTTC	CASSTRTGKETQYF
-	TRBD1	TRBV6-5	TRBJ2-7	TGTGCCAGCAGCACGGACAGGGATGCCTCTTCCGAGCAGTACTTC	CASSTDRDASSEQYF
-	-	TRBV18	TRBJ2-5	TGTGCCAGCTCTCCTTTAGAAGTACAAGAGACCCAGTACTTC	CASSPLEVQETQYF
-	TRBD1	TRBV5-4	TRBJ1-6	TGTGCCAGCAGCTCGACAGGGGCAGGGTATAATTCACCCCTCCACTTT	CASSSTGAGYNSPLHF
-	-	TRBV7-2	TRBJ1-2	TGTGCCAGCAGCCCACAGGGTTTCCGCTACACCTTC	CASSPQGFRYTF
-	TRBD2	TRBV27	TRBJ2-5	TGTGCCAGCAGTTCATGGACTAGCGGGGAGCTACTACAAGAGACCCAGTACTTC	CASSSWTSGELLQETQYF
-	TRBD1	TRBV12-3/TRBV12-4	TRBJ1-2	TGTGCCAACGCCGACAGGGGGAACTATGGCTACACCTTC	CANADRGNYGYTF
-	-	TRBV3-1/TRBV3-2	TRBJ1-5	TGTGCCAGCAGCCGAGACCCCTCTCCCGATCAGCCCCAGCATTTT	CASSRDPSPDQPQHF
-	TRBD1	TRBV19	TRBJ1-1	TGTGCCAGTAGTAGCCCCCCCGGGACAGGGAAAGGCACTGAAGCTTTCTTT	CASSSPPGTGKGTEAFF
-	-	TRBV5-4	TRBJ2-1	TGTGCCAGCAGCTTGGGCGGGCGGGATGGCTACAATGAGCAGTTCTTC	CASSLGGRDGYNEQFF
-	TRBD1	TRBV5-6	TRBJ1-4	TGTGCCAGCAGCTTTGGACAGGGGGTAGCATCTAATGAAAAACTGTTTTTT	CASSFGQGVASNEKLFF
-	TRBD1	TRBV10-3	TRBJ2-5	TGTGCCATCAGTGAGTCTAACCCGGGACAGGGGCGGGAGACCCAGTACTTC	CAISESNPGQGRETQYF
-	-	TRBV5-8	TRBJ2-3	TGTGCCAGCAGCTTGTTAAGGGGAACGGTTTCCACAGATACGCAGTATTTT	CASSLLRGTVSTDTQYF
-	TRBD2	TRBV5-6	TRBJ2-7	TGTGCCAGCAGCGACGCGGGACTAGCCTACGAGCAGTACTTC	CASSDAGLAYEQYF
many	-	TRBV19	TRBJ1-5	TGTGCCAGTAGTGGGAGGACAAACCAGCCCCAGCATTTT	CASSGRTNQPQHF
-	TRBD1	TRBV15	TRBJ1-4	TGTGCCACCAGCAAGTCGGGGGGACAGGGGAATGAAAAACTGTTTTTT	CATSKSGGQGNEKLFF
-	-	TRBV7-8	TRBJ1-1	TGTGCCAGCAGCCTGGGGGGGTCCCCAGCGGAGGCTTTCTTT	CASSLGGSPAEAFF
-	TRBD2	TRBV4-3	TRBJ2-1	TGCGCCAGCAGCCAAGAGTGGCGGGGGGGCTCCGTTGAGCAGTTCTTC	CASSQEWRGGSVEQFF
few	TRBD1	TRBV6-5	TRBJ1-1	TGTGCCAGCAGAAAAGACAGGGGGATGAACACTGAAGCTTTCTTT	CASRKDRGMNTEAFF
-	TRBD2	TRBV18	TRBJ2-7	TGTGCCAGCTCACCAAAAGCGGGAGGGCCAGTAGGGCAGTACTTC	CASSPKAGGPVGQYF
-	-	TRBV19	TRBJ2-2	TGTGCCAGTAGCCGGAGCGTGAACACCGGGGAGCTGTTTTTT	CASSRSVNTGELFF
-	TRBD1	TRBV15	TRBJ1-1	TGTGCCACCTCAACAGGGGGTTACACTGAAGCTTTCTTT	CATSTGGYTEAFF
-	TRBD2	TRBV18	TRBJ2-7	TGTGCCAGCTCTTTACTTGAGCGGGGGAGCGAGCAGTACTTC	CASSLLERGSEQYF
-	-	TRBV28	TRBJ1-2	TGTGCCAGCAGTTTCCCCGCAGGCGTCAGAGGCTACACCTTC	CASSFPAGVRGYTF
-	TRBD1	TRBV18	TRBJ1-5	TGTGCCAGCTCACGACAGGGTGGGAATCAGCCCCAGCATTTT	CASSRQGGNQPQHF
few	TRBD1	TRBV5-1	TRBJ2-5	TGCGCCAGCAGCCATGACAGGGGGAACGCAGAGACCCAGTACTTC	CASSHDRGNAETQYF
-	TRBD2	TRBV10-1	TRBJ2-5	TGCGCCAGCAGTGAGTCCCCAGCGGGGAGCCAAGAGACCCAGTACTTC	CASSESPAGSQETQYF
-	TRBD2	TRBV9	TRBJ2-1	TGTGCCAGCAGCGCACACCCAAGGGGAGCGGGGAATGAGCAGTTCTTC	CASSAHPRGAGNEQFF